A single count supports the clone carrying this TCR beta chain. CDR3 length equals 16 residues. This sample was taken from a study of shared clonotypes between healthy human individuals. Data came from immunoSEQ multiplex PCR; TCRdb stores just in-frame clones and leaves some out. Altogether nearly 750,000 clones are present, approximately 77% being singletons, with the ten largest covering roughly 1.8%. The rearrangement uses TRBV1 and TRBJ1-1. TRBV1 is an annotated pseudogene. The sequencing sample was made of memory CD4+ T cells sorted from blood. Regarding subset: CD45RA-negative fraction. This clonotype was sampled from a woman aged 25 to 39 in good health. In DNA, the CDR3 is TGCACCAGCAGCCAAGATGCCAGCGGACTGAACACTGAAGCTTTCTTT. The encoded protein is CTSSQDASGLNTEAFF.